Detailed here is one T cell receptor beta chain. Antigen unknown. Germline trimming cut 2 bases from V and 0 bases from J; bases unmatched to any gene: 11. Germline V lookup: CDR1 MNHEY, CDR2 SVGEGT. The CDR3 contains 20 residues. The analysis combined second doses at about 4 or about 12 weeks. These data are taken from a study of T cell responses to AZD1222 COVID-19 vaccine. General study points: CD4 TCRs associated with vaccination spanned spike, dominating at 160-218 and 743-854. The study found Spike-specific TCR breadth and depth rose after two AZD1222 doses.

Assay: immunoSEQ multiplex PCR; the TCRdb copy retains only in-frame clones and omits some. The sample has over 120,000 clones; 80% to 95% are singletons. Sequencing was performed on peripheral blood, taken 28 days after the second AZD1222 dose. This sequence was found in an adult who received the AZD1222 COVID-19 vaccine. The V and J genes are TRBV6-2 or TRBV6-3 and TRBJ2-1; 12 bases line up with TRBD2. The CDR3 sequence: CASSYVPGLAGLLSYNEQFF. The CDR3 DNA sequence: TGTGCCAGCAGTTACGTGCCGGGACTAGCGGGCCTACTCTCCTACAATGAGCAGTTCTTC.